This paragraph reports one T cell receptor (beta chain). This entry is derived from a study of shared T cell receptors in the human thymus. Measured with immunoSEQ multiplex PCR; TCRdb has only the in-frame clones, and not every one. The sample carries hundreds of thousands of clones, approximately 88% recorded once. This CDR3 has 13 amino acids. CDR1 and CDR2 from the germline V gene are SGHRS and YFSETQ. Trimming pared 0 bases from V and 7 bases from J, leaving 10 bases between. These data are also associated with another study on human thymus T cells. That paper notes: Donors were healthy Finnish infants having corrective surgery for congenital heart defects. The thymus was resected at corrective cardiac surgery. Both thymic and peripheral blood repertoires showed apparently biased V and J usage. Related work showed strongly overlapping thymic repertoires across unrelated individuals.

The genes are TRBV5-1 and TRBJ2-5; D is undetermined. This receptor was taken from a boy younger than two with a congenital heart defect. The specimen was thymocytes. As DNA, the CDR3 is TGCGCCAGCAGCTTGGCCGTCCCCGGGACCCAGTACTTC. As protein: CASSLAVPGTQYF.